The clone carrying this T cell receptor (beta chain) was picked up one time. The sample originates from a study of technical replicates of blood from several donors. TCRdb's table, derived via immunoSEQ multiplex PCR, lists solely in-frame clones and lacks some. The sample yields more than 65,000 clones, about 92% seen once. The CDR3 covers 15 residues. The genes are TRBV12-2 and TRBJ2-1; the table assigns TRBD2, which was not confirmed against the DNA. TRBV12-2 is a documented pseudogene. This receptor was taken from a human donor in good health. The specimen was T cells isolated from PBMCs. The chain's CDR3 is CASRLATSGRAVQFF. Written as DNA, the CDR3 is TGTGCAAGTCGCTTAGCGACTAGCGGGAGGGCCGTTCAGTTCTTC.